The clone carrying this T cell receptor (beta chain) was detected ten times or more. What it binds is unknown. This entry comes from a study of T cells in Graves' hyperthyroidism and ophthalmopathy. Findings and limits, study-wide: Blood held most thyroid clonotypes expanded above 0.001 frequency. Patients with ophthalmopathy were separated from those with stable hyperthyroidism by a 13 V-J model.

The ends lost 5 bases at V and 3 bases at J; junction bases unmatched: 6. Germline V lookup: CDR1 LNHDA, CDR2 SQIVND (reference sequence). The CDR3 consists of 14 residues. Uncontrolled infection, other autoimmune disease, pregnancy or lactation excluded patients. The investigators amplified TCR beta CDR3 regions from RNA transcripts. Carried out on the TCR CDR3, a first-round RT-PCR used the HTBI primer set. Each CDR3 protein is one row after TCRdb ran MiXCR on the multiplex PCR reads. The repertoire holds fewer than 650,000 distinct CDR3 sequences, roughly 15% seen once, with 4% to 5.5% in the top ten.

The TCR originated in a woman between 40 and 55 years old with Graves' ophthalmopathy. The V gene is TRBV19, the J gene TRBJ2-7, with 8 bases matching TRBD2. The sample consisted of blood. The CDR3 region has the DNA TGTGCCAGTAGTGGCCTTAGCGGGAACTACGAGCAGTACTTC. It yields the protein CASSGLSGNYEQYF.